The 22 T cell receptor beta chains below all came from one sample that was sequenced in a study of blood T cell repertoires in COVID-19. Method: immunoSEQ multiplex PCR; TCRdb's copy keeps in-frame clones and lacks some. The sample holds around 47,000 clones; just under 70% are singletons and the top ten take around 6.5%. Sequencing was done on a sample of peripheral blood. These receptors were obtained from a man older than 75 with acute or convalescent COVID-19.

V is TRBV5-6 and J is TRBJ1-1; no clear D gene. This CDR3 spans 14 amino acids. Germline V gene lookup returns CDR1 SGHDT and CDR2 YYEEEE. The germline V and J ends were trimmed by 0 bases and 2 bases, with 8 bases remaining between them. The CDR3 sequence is CASSLGQINTEAFF. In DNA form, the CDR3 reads TGTGCCAGCAGCTTGGGGCAAATTAACACTGAAGCTTTCTTT.

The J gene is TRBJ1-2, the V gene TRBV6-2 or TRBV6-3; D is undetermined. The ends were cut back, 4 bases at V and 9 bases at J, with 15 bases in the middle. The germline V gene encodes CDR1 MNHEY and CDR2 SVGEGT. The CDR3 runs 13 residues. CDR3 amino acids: CASSSNDGLRYTF. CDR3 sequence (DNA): TGTGCCAGCAGTTCCAATGACGGACTACGCTACACCTTC.

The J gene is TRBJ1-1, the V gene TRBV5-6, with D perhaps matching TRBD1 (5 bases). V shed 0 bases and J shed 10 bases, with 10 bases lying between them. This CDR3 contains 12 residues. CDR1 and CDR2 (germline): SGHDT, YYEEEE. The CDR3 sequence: CASSLDWGGAFF. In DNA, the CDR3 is TGTGCCAGCAGCTTGGATTGGGGGGGAGCTTTCTTT.

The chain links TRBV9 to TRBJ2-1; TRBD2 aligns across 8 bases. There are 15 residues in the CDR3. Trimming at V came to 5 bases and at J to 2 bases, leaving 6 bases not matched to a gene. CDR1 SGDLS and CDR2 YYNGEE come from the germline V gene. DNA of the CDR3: TGTGCCAGCAGTTATAGCGGGACCGCCTACAATGAGCAGTTCTTC. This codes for CASSYSGTAYNEQFF.

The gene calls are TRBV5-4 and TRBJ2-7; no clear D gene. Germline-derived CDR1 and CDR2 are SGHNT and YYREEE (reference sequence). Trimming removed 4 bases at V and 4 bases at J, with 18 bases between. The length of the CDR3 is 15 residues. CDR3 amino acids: CASSPAGPVIYEQYF. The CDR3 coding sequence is TGTGCCAGCAGCCCCGCCGGTCCGGTTATATACGAGCAGTACTTC.

The CDR3 DNA follows: TGTGCCAGCAGTATGGGACAGGGTAACGACGAGCAGTACTTC. As protein: CASSMGQGNDEQYF. This chain uses TRBV7-8 with TRBJ2-7; 9 bases agree with TRBD1. Germline V gives CDR1 SGHVS, CDR2 FQNEAQ. The CDR3 spans 14 residues. V gave up 6 bases and J gave up 5 bases; unmatched junction bases: 8.

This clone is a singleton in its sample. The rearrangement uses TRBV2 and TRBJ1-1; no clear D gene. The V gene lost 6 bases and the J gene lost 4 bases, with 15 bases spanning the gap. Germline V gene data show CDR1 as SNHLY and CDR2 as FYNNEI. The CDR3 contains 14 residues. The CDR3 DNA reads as TGTGCCAGCAGGGTGGTCCGCGAAAGCACTGAAGCTTTCTTT. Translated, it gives CASRVVRESTEAFF.

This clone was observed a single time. CDR3 DNA sequence: TGCGCCAGCAGCCAAGATTGGGCAGGAACCTACTCTGGGGCCAACGTCCTGACTTTC. It yields the protein CASSQDWAGTYSGANVLTF. V and J are TRBV4-3 and TRBJ2-6; D unclear. The CDR3 is 19 residues long. V lost 0 bases and J lost 0, with 15 bases in between. Per the germline V gene, CDR1 is LGHNA and CDR2 is YSLEER.

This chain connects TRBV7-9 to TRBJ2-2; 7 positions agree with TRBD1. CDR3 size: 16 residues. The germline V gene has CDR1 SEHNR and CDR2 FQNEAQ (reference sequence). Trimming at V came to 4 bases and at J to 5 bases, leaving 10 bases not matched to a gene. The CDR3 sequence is CASSSQTGWRTGELFF. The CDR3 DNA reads TGTGCCAGCAGCTCCCAGACAGGGTGGAGGACCGGGGAGCTGTTTTTT.

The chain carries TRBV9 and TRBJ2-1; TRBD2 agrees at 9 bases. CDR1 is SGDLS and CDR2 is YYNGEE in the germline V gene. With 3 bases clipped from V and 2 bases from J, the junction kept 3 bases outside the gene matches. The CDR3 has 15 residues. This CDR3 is CASSARGGPYNEQFF. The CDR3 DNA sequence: TGTGCCAGCAGCGCGCGGGGGGGACCCTACAATGAGCAGTTCTTC.

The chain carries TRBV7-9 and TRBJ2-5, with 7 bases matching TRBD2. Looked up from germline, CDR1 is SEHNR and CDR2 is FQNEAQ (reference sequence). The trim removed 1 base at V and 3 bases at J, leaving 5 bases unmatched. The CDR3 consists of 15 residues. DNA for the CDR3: TGTGCCAGCAGCTTAGGGGCTAGCGGCAAAGAGACCCAGTACTTC. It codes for CASSLGASGKETQYF.

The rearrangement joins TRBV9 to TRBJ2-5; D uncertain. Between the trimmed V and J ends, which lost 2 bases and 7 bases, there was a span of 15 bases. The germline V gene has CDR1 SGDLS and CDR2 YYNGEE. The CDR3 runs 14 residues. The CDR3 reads CASSVGTVHGTQYF. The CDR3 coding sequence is TGTGCCAGCAGCGTTGGAACAGTCCATGGGACCCAGTACTTC.

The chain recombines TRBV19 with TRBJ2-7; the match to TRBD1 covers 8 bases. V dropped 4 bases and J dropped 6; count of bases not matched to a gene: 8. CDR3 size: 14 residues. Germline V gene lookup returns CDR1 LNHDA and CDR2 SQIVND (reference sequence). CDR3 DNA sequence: TGTGCCAGTAGTACGGACAGGGCCCGAGGCGAGCAGTACTTC. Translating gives CASSTDRARGEQYF.

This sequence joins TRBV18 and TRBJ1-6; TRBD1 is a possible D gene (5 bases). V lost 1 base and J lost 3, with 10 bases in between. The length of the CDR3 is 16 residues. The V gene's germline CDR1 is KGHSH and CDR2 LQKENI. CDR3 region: CASSPRGGIYNSPLHF. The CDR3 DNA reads TGTGCCAGCTCACCACGGGGGGGAATCTATAATTCACCCCTCCACTTT. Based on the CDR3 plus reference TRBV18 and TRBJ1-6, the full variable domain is NAGVMQNPRHLVRRRGQEARLRCSPMKGHSHVYWYRQLPEEGLKFMVYLQKENIIDESGMPKERFSAEFPKEGPSILRIQQVVRGDSAAYFCASSPRGGIYNSPLHFGNGTRLTVT.

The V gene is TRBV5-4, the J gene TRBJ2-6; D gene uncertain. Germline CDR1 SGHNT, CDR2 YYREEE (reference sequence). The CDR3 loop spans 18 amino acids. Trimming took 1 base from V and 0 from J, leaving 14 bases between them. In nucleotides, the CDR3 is TGTGCCAGCAGCTTGTTCAGATACAGTAGCTCTGGGGCCAACGTCCTGACTTTC. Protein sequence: CASSLFRYSSSGANVLTF.

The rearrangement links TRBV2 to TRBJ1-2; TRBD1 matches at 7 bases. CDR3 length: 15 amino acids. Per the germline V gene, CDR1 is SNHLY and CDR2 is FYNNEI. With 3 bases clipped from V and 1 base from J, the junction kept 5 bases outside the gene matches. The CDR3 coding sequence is TGTGCCAGCAGTGAGTCGGGACAGCTTAACTATGGCTACACCTTC. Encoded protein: CASSESGQLNYGYTF.

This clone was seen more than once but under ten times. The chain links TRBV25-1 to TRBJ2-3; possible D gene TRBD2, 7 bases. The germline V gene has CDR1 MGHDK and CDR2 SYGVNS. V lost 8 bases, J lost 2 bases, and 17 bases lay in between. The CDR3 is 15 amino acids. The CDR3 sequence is CASAAFGGHTDTQYF. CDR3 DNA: TGTGCCAGCGCCGCCTTCGGGGGGCACACAGATACGCAGTATTTT.

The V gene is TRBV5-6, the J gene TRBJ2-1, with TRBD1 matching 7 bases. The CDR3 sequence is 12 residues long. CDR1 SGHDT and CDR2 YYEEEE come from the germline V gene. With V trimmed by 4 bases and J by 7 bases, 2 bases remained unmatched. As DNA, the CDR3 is TGTGCCAGCAGCCCGACAGGGAATGAGCAGTTCTTC. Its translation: CASSPTGNEQFF.

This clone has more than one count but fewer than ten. The CDR3 spells CASSLSHENTEAFF. The CDR3 DNA reads as TGTGCCAGCAGCTTAAGCCACGAGAACACTGAAGCTTTCTTT. The chain employs TRBV11-2 and TRBJ1-1; D is undetermined. This CDR3 spans 14 amino acids. Trimming left V 2 bases short and J 1 base short, with 8 bases between. CDR1 SGHAT and CDR2 FQNNGV come from the germline V gene. Drawing the rest from reference TRBV11-2 and TRBJ1-1, the complete variable domain is EAGVAQSPRYKIIEKRQSVAFWCNPISGHATLYWYQQILGQGPKLLIQFQNNGVVDDSQLPKDRFSAERLKGVDSTLKIQPAKLEDSAVYLCASSLSHENTEAFFGQGTRLTVV.

DNA of the CDR3: TGTGCCAGCAGTTTATATCGGGAGGCTGAAGCTTTCTTT. Its translation: CASSLYREAEAFF. The chain has TRBV27 and TRBJ1-1; D call uncertain. This CDR3 comprises 13 residues. The V and J ends lost 1 base and 6 bases respectively, with 9 bases between them. Germline V gene data show CDR1 as MNHEY and CDR2 as SMNVEV (reference sequence).

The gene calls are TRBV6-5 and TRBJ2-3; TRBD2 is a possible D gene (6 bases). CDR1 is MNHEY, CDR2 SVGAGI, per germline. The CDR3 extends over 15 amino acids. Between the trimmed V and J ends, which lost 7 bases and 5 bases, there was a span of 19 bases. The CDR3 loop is CASMREAGEVDTQYF. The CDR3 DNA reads TGTGCCAGCATGAGAGAAGCCGGGGAGGTAGATACGCAGTATTTT.

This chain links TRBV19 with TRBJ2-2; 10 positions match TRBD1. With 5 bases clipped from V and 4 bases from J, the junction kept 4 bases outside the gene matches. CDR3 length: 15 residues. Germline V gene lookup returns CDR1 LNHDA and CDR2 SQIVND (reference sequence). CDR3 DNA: TGTGCCAGTAGTTTCAGGACAGGGGGCACCGGGGAGCTGTTTTTT. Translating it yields CASSFRTGGTGELFF.